These 17 T cell receptor beta chains were all obtained from the same sample, sequenced in a study of CD4+ T cells in melanoma. Measured with immunoSEQ multiplex PCR; TCRdb has only the in-frame clones, and not every one. The sample records about 120,000 clones, approximately 92% being singletons. The sample taken for sequencing was peripheral blood. These receptors were obtained from a human donor with melanoma.

The chain recombines TRBV7-2 with TRBJ2-3; D is undetermined. V lost 2 bases and J 6 bases, leaving 9 bases between the germline ends. There are 13 residues in the CDR3. CDR1 and CDR2 (germline): SGHTA, FQGNSA. CDR3 amino acids: CASSLMVPDTQYF. For the CDR3, the DNA is TGTGCCAGCAGCTTAATGGTCCCGGATACGCAGTATTTT. Full variable domain (rest looked up from reference TRBV7-2 and TRBJ2-3): GAGVSQSPSNKVTEKGKDVELRCDPISGHTALYWYRQSLGQGLEFLIYFQGNSAPDKSGLPSDRFSAERTGGSVSTLTIQRTQQEDSAVYLCASSLMVPDTQYFGPGTRLTVL.

The chain employs TRBV5-6 and TRBJ2-3; D call uncertain. Germline assignment: CDR1 SGHDT and CDR2 YYEEEE. Trimming removed 4 bases from V and 2 bases from J, with 17 bases in between. CDR3 size: 16 residues. CDR3 sequence: CASSQQARSNTDTQYF. DNA for the CDR3: TGTGCCAGCAGCCAACAAGCCCGATCCAACACAGATACGCAGTATTTT.

V and J are TRBV15 and TRBJ1-5; D is unresolved. CDR1 is LNHNV and CDR2 is YYDKDF in the germline V gene (reference sequence). CDR3 length: 13 residues. Trimming stripped 0 bases from V and 5 bases from J, with 5 bases between. The CDR3 bases are TGTGCCACCAGCAGAGATTATGATCAGCCCCAGCATTTT. As protein: CATSRDYDQPQHF.

The chain carries TRBV11-2 and TRBJ2-5; 9 bases fit TRBD2. The V segment lost 5 bases and the J segment 2 bases; nucleotides outside the gene matches: 3. The CDR3 has 14 residues. Looked up from germline, CDR1 is SGHAT and CDR2 is FQNNGV. The CDR3 region has the DNA TGTGCCAGCAGCCGACTAGCGGCACAAGAGACCCAGTACTTC. Protein sequence: CASSRLAAQETQYF. Drawing the rest from reference TRBV11-2 and TRBJ2-5, the complete variable domain is EAGVAQSPRYKIIEKRQSVAFWCNPISGHATLYWYQQILGQGPKLLIQFQNNGVVDDSQLPKDRFSAERLKGVDSTLKIQPAKLEDSAVYLCASSRLAAQETQYFGPGTRLLVL.

This rearrangement joins TRBV15 to TRBJ1-2; perhaps TRBD1 as D (5 bases). Per the germline V gene, CDR1 is LNHNV and CDR2 is YYDKDF (reference sequence). Trimming pared 3 bases from V and 7 bases from J, leaving 15 bases between. There are 14 residues in the CDR3. CDR3 coding DNA: TGTGCCACCAGCAGCAGGTGGGGGGAGGGTGGCTACACCTTC. Its translation: CATSSRWGEGGYTF.

This clone turned up a few times. V gene TRBV5-1 combines with J gene TRBJ1-2; TRBD1 aligns across 9 bases. The CDR3 extends over 14 amino acids. Trimming cost V 6 bases and J 6 bases; bases outside gene matches: 9. CDR1 and CDR2 (germline): SGHRS, YFSETQ. The CDR3 coding sequence is TGCGCCAGCACAATTCGGACAGGGGCAGATGGCTACACCTTC. Its translation is CASTIRTGADGYTF. The variable domain in full, completed from reference TRBV5-1 and TRBJ1-2, reads KAGVTQTPRYLIKTRGQQVTLSCSPISGHRSVSWYQQTPGQGLQFLFEYFSETQRNKGNFPGRFSGRQFSNSRSEMNVSTLELGDSALYLCASTIRTGADGYTFGSGTRLTVV.

The rearrangement joins TRBV7-9 to TRBJ1-2; no clear D. CDR1 and CDR2 from the germline V gene are SEHNR and FQNEAQ (reference sequence). The CDR3 covers 12 residues. Trimming took off 5 bases at V and 7 bases at J, with 11 bases between the two ends. CDR3 DNA sequence: TGTGCCAGCAGCCGGTTGGAGGTTGGCTACACCTTC. Protein product: CASSRLEVGYTF.

The J gene is TRBJ2-7, the V gene TRBV11-2; 7 bases agree with TRBD2. This CDR3 has 14 residues. Germline V gene sequence: CDR1 SGHAT, CDR2 FQNNGV. Trimming at V came to 6 bases and at J to 2 bases, leaving 7 bases not matched to a gene. CDR3 residues: CASSRRTRAYEQYF. DNA of the CDR3: TGTGCCAGCAGTCGTCGGACTAGGGCCTACGAGCAGTACTTC.

This rearrangement joins TRBV29-1 to TRBJ2-5; 12 nucleotides match TRBD2. Germline CDR1 reads SQVTM; CDR2 reads ANQGSEA. V gave up 4 bases and J gave up 5 bases; unmatched junction bases: 8. This CDR3 has 15 residues. CDR3 protein: CSVGTSGERGETQYF. The DNA for the CDR3 is TGCAGCGTTGGGACTAGCGGGGAGCGGGGGGAGACCCAGTACTTC.

The rearrangement uses TRBV7-3 and TRBJ2-1; 12 bases fit TRBD2. The CDR3 runs 14 residues. CDR1 is SGHTA and CDR2 is FQGTGA in the germline V gene. After removal of 4 bases from V and 9 bases from J, the junction contained 4 bases not matched to a gene. CDR3 sequence: CASSSATSGSEQFF. The CDR3 bases are TGTGCCAGCAGCTCCGCGACTAGCGGGAGTGAGCAGTTCTTC. Combining the CDR3 with reference TRBV7-3 and TRBJ2-1 gives the whole variable domain GAGVSQTPSNKVTEKGKYVELRCDPISGHTALYWYRQSLGQGPEFLIYFQGTGAADDSGLPNDRFFAVRPEGSVSTLKIQRTERGDSAVYLCASSSATSGSEQFFGPGTRLTVL.

The chain joins TRBV19 to TRBJ2-3, with D possibly matching TRBD2 (5 bases). CDR1 and CDR2 from the germline V gene are LNHDA and SQIVND (reference sequence). Trimming stripped 3 bases from V and 2 bases from J, with 9 bases between. The CDR3 is 14 residues long. CDR3 residues: CASSIGLYTDTQYF. In nucleotides, the CDR3 is TGTGCCAGTAGTATTGGACTTTACACAGATACGCAGTATTTT. The complete variable domain, with remaining parts taken from reference TRBV19 and TRBJ2-3, reads DGGITQSPKYLFRKEGQNVTLSCEQNLNHDAMYWYRQDPGQGLRLIYYSQIVNDFQKGDIAEGYSVSREKKESFPLTVTSAQKNPTAFYLCASSIGLYTDTQYFGPGTRLTVL.

This clone has a single count. V is TRBV7-2 and J is TRBJ1-4; D uncertain. The V end lost 2 bases, the J end lost 4 bases, and 8 bases lay between the germline ends. This CDR3 is 14 amino acids long. Germline V CDR1 and CDR2: SGHTA, FQGNSA. This CDR3 reads CASSLFGLNEKLFF. The CDR3 coding sequence is TGTGCCAGCAGCTTATTTGGGCTTAATGAAAAACTGTTTTTT.

The V and J genes are TRBV11-3 and TRBJ2-2, with a weak D call TRBD1 (6 bases). The V and J ends lost 1 base and 3 bases respectively, with 9 bases between them. The CDR3 covers 15 residues. Germline CDR1 reads SGHNT; CDR2 reads YENEEA. The CDR3 is CASSLAGEDTGELFF. The CDR3 DNA follows: TGTGCCAGCAGCTTAGCAGGGGAAGACACCGGGGAGCTGTTTTTT.

The chain links TRBV5-1 to TRBJ2-5, with TRBD2 matching over 13 bases. V shed 4 bases and J 2 bases; nucleotides not matched to a gene: 2. Germline V gene data show CDR1 as SGHRS and CDR2 as YFSETQ. This CDR3 has 15 residues. The CDR3 reads CASSQLAGGQETQYF. Here the CDR3 DNA reads TGCGCCAGCAGCCAACTAGCGGGGGGGCAAGAGACCCAGTACTTC.

The rearrangement links TRBV14 to TRBJ2-7; D call uncertain. CDR3 length equals 17 residues. Germline CDR1 is SGHDN and CDR2 is FVKESK. Trimming cost V 3 bases and J 5 bases, with 23 bases left between them. The CDR3, as DNA: TGTGCCAGCAGCCAGAGAAGGACCCTTCAGAGTACGGACGAGCAGTACTTC. Encoded protein: CASSQRRTLQSTDEQYF.

The gene calls are TRBV28 and TRBJ1-1; tentative D call: TRBD1 (5 bases). The CDR3 runs to 16 residues. Germline lookup yields CDR1 MDHEN and CDR2 SYDVKM. Trimming left V 6 bases short and J 3 bases short, with 20 bases between. The DNA of the CDR3 is TGTGCCAGCAGCCCTGCTGTAGGGTGGGGGGACACTGAAGCTTTCTTT. Translation: CASSPAVGWGDTEAFF.

This sequence joins TRBV19 and TRBJ2-5, with D hard to call. Between the trimmed V and J ends, which lost 4 bases and 5 bases, there was a span of 14 bases. Germline assignment: CDR1 LNHDA and CDR2 SQIVND (reference sequence). The CDR3 runs to 14 residues. The DNA of the CDR3 is TGTGCCAGTAGTACCCCGGTGCCTCCCGAGACCCAGTACTTC. Its protein is CASSTPVPPETQYF.